This TCR beta chain was sequenced in a study of HIV-infected patients and healthy controls (TCRdb year 2014). Remarks on this clonotype: The antigen it binds to is not known. Base qualities were left out, and no much larger clone turns up one base away.

From the cysteine up to the phenylalanine, the CDR3 has a length of 14 residues. Kept here is only the CDR3 DNA, which spans 42 bases and is read in frame from base 1. CDR1 and CDR2 are drawn from the germline V gene (reference sequence): DFQATT, SNEGSKA. The trim is 5 bases for V and 2 bases for J, with a gap of 15 bases between the germline ends. Library preparation employed 5' RACE. The run used an Illumina MiSeq. TCRdb took the public reads, trimmed them with fastp at Q25, ran MiXCR for clone calling and kept in-frame beta chains. Every CDR3 protein is listed once, alongside the most common genes and DNA of its rows. This sample lists over 15,000 distinct CDR3 sequences; around 17% were detected once. Approximately 25% of the sample rests with the top ten.

The source material was CD8+ T cells from blood. This clonotype was sampled from a human donor in good health. The chain was built from TRBV20-1 and TRBJ1-2; TRBD1 is a possible D gene, resting on 5 matching bases. The DNA sequence follows: TGCAGTGCTCCGCAGTCGACAGAAAACTATGGCTACACCTTC. It specifies CSAPQSTENYGYTF.